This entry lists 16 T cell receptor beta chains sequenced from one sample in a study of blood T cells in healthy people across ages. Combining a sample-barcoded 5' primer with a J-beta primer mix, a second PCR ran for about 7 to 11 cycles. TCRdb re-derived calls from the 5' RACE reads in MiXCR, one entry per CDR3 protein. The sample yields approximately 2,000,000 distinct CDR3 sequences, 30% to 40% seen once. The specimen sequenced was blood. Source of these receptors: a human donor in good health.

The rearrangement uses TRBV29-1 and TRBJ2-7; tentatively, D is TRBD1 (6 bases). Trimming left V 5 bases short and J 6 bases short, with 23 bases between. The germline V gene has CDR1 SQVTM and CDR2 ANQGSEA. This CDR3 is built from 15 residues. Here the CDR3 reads CSVPRPDSMVGEQYF. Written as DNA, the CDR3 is TGCAGCGTTCCGAGACCGGACAGTATGGTCGGCGAGCAGTACTTC.

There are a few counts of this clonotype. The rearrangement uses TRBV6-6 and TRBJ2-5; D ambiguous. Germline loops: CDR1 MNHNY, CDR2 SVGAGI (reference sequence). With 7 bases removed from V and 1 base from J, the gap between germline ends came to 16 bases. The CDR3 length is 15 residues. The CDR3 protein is CASTPFDKSQETQYF. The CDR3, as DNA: TGTGCCAGCACCCCGTTTGACAAAAGCCAAGAGACCCAGTACTTC.

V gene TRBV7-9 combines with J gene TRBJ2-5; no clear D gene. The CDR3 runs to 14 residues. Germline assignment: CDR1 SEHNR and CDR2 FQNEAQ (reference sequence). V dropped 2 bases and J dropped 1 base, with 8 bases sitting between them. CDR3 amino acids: CASSLKTLQETQYF. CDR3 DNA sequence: TGTGCCAGCAGCTTAAAGACACTCCAAGAGACCCAGTACTTC.

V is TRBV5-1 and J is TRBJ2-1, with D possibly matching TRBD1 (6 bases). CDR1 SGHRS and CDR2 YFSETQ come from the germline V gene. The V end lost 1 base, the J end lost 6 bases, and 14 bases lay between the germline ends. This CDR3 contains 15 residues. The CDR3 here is CASSLIAQTGNEQFF. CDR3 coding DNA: TGCGCCAGCAGCTTGATAGCCCAGACAGGCAATGAGCAGTTCTTC.

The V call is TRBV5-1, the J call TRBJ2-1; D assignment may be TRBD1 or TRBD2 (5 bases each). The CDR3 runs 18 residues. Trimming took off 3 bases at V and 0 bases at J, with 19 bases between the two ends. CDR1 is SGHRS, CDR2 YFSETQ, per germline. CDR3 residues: CASSSRQGRESSYNEQFF. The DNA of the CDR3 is TGCGCCAGCAGCTCGCGTCAGGGTAGGGAGAGCTCCTACAATGAGCAGTTCTTC.

The CDR3 reads CASSYRGQNYGYTF. DNA of the CDR3: TGTGCCAGCAGTTACAGAGGGCAGAACTATGGCTACACCTTC. The chain is built from TRBV6-5 and TRBJ1-2; D is unresolved. The ends were cut back, 2 bases at V and 2 bases at J, with 9 bases in the middle. The length of the CDR3 is 14 residues. CDR1 and CDR2 from the germline V gene are MNHEY and SVGAGI.

CDR3 DNA sequence: TGTGCCACCAGTGACGCTGGGTCGGGGGACTATGGCTACACCTTC. It specifies CATSDAGSGDYGYTF. This chain uses TRBV24-1 with TRBJ1-2, with a weak D call TRBD1 (5 bases). V lost 4 bases and J lost 3, with 14 bases in between. Per germline, CDR1 KGHDR and CDR2 SFDVKD. CDR3 length: 15 residues.

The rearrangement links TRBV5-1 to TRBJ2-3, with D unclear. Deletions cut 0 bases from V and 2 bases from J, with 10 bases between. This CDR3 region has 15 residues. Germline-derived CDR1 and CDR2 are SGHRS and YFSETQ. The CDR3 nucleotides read TGCGCCAGCAGCTTGGAGTGGTCATACACAGATACGCAGTATTTT. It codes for CASSLEWSYTDTQYF.

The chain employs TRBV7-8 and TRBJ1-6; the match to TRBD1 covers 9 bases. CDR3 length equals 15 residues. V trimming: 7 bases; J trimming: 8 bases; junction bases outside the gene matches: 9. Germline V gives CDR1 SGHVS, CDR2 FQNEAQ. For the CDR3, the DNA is TGTGCCAGCACTCAGAGGACAGGGGAAGATTCACCCCTCCACTTT. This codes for CASTQRTGEDSPLHF.

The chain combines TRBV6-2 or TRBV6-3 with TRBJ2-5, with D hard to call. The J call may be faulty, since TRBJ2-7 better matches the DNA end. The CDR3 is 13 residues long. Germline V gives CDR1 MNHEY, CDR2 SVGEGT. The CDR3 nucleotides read TGTGCCAGCAGTTACCGAATCGGGTACGAGCAGTACTTC. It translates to CASSYRIGYEQYF.

CDR3 in DNA: TGTGCCAGCAGCCAAGGACGGACAGGGCCTCCCCAGGCTTTCTTT. This encodes CASSQGRTGPPQAFF. This chain links TRBV3-1 with TRBJ1-1; TRBD1 matches at 8 bases. Germline trimming cut 1 base from V and 11 bases from J; bases unmatched to any gene: 12. Germline V CDR1 and CDR2: LGHDT, YNNKEL (reference sequence). The CDR3 loop spans 15 amino acids.

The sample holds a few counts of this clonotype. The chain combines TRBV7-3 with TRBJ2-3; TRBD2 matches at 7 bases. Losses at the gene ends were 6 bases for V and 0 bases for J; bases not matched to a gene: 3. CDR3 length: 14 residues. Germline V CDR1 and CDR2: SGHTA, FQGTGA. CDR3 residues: CASRLAPSTDTQYF. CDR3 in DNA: TGTGCCAGCAGACTAGCGCCTAGCACAGATACGCAGTATTTT.

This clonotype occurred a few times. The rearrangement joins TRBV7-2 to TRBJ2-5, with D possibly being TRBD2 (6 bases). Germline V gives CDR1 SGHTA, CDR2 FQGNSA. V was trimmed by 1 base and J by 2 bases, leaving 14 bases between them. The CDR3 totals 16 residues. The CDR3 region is CASSLGVRTTQETQYF. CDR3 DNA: TGTGCCAGCAGCTTAGGGGTACGGACTACTCAAGAGACCCAGTACTTC.

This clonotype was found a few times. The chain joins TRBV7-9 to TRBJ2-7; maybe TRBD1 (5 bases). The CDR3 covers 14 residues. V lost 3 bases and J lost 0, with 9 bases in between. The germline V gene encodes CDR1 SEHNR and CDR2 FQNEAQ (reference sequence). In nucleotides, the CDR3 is TGTGCCAGCAGCTTTTTAACAGGCTCCTACGAGCAGTACTTC. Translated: CASSFLTGSYEQYF. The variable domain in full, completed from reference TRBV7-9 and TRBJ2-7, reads DTGVSQNPRHKITKRGQNVTFRCDPISEHNRLYWYRQTLGQGPEFLTYFQNEAQLEKSRLLSDRFSAERPKGSFSTLEIQRTEQGDSAMYLCASSFLTGSYEQYFGPGTRLTVT.

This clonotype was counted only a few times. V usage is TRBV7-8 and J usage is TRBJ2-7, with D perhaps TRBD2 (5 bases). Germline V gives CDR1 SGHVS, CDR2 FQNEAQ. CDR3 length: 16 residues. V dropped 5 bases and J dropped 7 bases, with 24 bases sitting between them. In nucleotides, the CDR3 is TGTGCCAGCAGCCCACGCCGGGGATATTCACATCGGGAGCAGTACTTC. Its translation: CASSPRRGYSHREQYF.

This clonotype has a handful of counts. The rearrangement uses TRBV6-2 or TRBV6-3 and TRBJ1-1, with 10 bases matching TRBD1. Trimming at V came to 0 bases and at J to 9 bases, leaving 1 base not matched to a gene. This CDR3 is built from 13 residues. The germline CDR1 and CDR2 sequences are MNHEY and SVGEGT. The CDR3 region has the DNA TGTGCCAGCAGTTACTCGACAGGGGGCAAAGCTTTCTTT. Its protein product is CASSYSTGGKAFF.